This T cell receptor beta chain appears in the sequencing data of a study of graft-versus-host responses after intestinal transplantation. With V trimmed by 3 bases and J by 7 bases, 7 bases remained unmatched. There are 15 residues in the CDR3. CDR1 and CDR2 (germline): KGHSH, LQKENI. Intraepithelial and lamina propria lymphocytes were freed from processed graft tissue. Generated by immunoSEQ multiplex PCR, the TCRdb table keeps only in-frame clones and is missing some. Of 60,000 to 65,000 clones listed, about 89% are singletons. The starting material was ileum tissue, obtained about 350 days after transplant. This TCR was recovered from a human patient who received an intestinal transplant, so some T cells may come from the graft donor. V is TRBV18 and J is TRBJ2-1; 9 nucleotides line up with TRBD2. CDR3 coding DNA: TGTGCCAGCTCACCTGCCGCGGGGGGGAGGAATGAGCAGTTCTTC. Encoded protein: CASSPAAGGRNEQFF.